This TCR beta chain was recovered during a study of beta chain features in type 1 diabetes. Study-wide findings and caveats: A pattern of fewer insertions and more deletions at VDJ junctions was seen in type 1 diabetes patients. Type 1 diabetes patients had TCRB CDR3s that were shorter (moderately but significantly so) in all four CD4+ subsets.

Sequenced material consisted of expressed TCRB transcripts (all of the isolated RNA was reverse transcribed). Assay used: immunoSEQ multiplex PCR; TCRdb lists only in-frame clones, some missing. The repertoire holds 600,000 or so clones, with over 12% as singletons. The CDR3 is 12 residues long. The germline V gene encodes CDR1 LGHNT and CDR2 FRNRAP. V lost 5 bases, J lost 4 bases, and 7 bases lay in between. The sample holds a few counts of this clone. The antigen remains undetermined. This TCR derives from a young man with type 1 diabetes. The rearrangement joins TRBV12-5 to TRBJ2-3; D perhaps matches TRBD2 (6 bases). Sequencing was performed on naive CD4+ T cells from blood. CDR3 sequence reads: CASGREADTQYF. CDR3 DNA sequence: TGTGCTAGTGGTAGGGAGGCAGATACGCAGTATTTT. The full variable domain, rest sourced from reference TRBV12-5 and TRBJ2-3, is DARVTQTPRHKVTEMGQEVTMRCQPILGHNTVFWYRQTMMQGLELLAYFRNRAPLDDSGMPKDRFSAEMPDATLATLKIQPSEPRDSAVYFCASGREADTQYFGPGTRLTVL.